These T cell receptor beta chains were read from a single sample in a study of siplizumab effects on memory and regulatory T cells. Produced via immunoSEQ multiplex PCR; TCRdb's table is partial and in-frame only. The table lists roughly 100,000 clones, 85% to 95% of them singletons. What was sequenced was CD4+ T cells sorted from blood. These receptors all come from a human donor in good health. Both conserved end residues are part of each CDR3. D genes are given only for firm matches. For some rows the clone size is stated as once, few or many, or as a class when expanded; others skip it.

NA,TRBJ1-3,TRBV5-1,few,TGCGCCAGCAGCTTGGCCGGACAAGGAAACACCATATATTTT,CASSLAGQGNTIYF
NA,TRBJ2-7,TRBV7-8,NA,TGTGCCAGCAGCTTATCGGGGGGCCTGAACGAGCAGTACTTC,CASSLSGGLNEQYF
NA,TRBJ1-6,TRBV30,NA,TGTGCCTTCCTACAGGGAGTCCTCCACTTT,CAFLQGVLHF
TRBD2,TRBJ2-2,TRBV5-4,NA,TGTGCCAGCAGCACCGGACTAGCGGGGGGTCCAAGCACCGGGGAGCTGTTTTTT,CASSTGLAGGPSTGELFF
TRBD1,TRBJ2-7,TRBV5-1,NA,TGCGCCCCAGCGAATTGGACAGGGAAAGGCGAGCAGTACTTC,CAPANWTGKGEQYF
NA,TRBJ2-4,TRBV7-6,once,TGTGCCAGCAGCTTAATAGGATTGATAGCCAAAAACATTCAGTACTTC,CASSLIGLIAKNIQYF
TRBD2,TRBJ2-1,TRBV30,NA,TGTGCCTGGTCGATCGGGACTAGCGGGTACAATGAGCAGTTCTTC,CAWSIGTSGYNEQFF
NA,TRBJ2-3,TRBV5-5,NA,TGTGCCAGCAGCTTGTCAATCGCCATCCCCCTGGATACGCAGTATTTT,CASSLSIAIPLDTQYF
NA,TRBJ2-3,TRBV7-8,NA,TGTGCCAGCAGCTTAGTACGCAGGACTCCTAGCACAGATACGCAGTATTTT,CASSLVRRTPSTDTQYF
TRBD2,TRBJ2-1,TRBV25-1,NA,TGTGCCAGCAGTAAGACTAGCGGGAGGATTCGTGAGCAGTTCTTC,CASSKTSGRIREQFF
TRBD2,TRBJ2-2,TRBV5-1,NA,TGCGCCAGCAGCACGGGACTAGCGGGACTTACCGGGTGGCTGTTTTTT,CASSTGLAGLTGWLFF
TRBD1,TRBJ1-1,TRBV4-2,NA,TGTGCCAGCAGAACAGGGGCGGACACTGAAGCTTTCTTT,CASRTGADTEAFF
NA,TRBJ2-7,TRBV9,NA,TGTGCCAGCAGCGTAGCTTGGGGAAACTACGAGCAGTACTTC,CASSVAWGNYEQYF
TRBD1,TRBJ1-1,TRBV6-1,NA,TGTGCCAGCAGTGAAGTTAGGGGGCAGGGGGTCACTGAAGCTTTCTTT,CASSEVRGQGVTEAFF
TRBD1,TRBJ1-1,TRBV7-9,once,TGTGCCAGCAGCCCCTGGGGTCGGACAGGACGATCGAACACTGAAGCTTTCTTT,CASSPWGRTGRSNTEAFF
NA,TRBJ2-7,TRBV7-6,medium-sized,TGTGCCAGCAGCTTAGCCTCCTCCTACGAGCAGTACTTC,CASSLASSYEQYF
NA,TRBJ1-5,TRBV7-7,NA,TGTGCTAGCAGCCCGTACAGTAGCAATCAGCCCCAGCATTTT,CASSPYSSNQPQHF
NA,TRBJ2-1,TRBV18,NA,TGTGCCAGCTCACCACAGGGAAATGAGCAGTTCTTC,CASSPQGNEQFF
NA,TRBJ1-4,TRBV6-1,NA,TGTGCCAGCAAGGCAGGCGAAAAACTGTTTTTT,CASKAGEKLFF
TRBD2,TRBJ2-5,TRBV7-6,NA,TGTGCCAGCAGCTTAGGAGCACTAGCGGGGGGGGAGACCCAGTACTTC,CASSLGALAGGETQYF
TRBD1,TRBJ2-4,TRBV5-1,once,TGCGCCAGCAGCTCGGACCCCAGGGGGTCGGCCAAAAACATTCAGTACTTC,CASSSDPRGSAKNIQYF
NA,TRBJ1-1,TRBV6-6,NA,TGTGCCAGCAGTTACCTAACGGGGGCGAACACTGAAGCTTTCTTT,CASSYLTGANTEAFF
NA,TRBJ2-3,TRBV18,NA,TGTGCCAGCTCACCTACGAATAGCGACACAGATACGCAGTATTTT,CASSPTNSDTDTQYF
NA,TRBJ1-2,TRBV6-1,NA,TGTGCCAGCAGTGAAGCGCTTAGGAATGGCTACACCTTC,CASSEALRNGYTF
NA,TRBJ1-1,TRBV4-3,NA,TGCGCCAGCAGCCAATTTATGAACACTGAAGCTTTCTTT,CASSQFMNTEAFF
NA,TRBJ1-5,TRBV18,NA,TGTGCCAGCTCACCAGATCTAAGTCAGCCCCAGCATTTT,CASSPDLSQPQHF
NA,TRBJ1-2,TRBV5-1,NA,TGCGCCAGCAGCGAGGCCGGCAGGGGCAGTACTGGCTACACCTTC,CASSEAGRGSTGYTF
NA,TRBJ2-2,TRBV5-1,NA,TGCGCCAGCAGTTGGGAGAGCGGGGAGCTGTTTTTT,CASSWESGELFF
NA,TRBJ2-7,TRBV9,NA,TGTGCCAGCAGCGTCAAACCACAGGGTCGAGAGCAGTACTTC,CASSVKPQGREQYF
TRBD1,TRBJ2-7,TRBV6-6,NA,TGTGCCAGCAGCCAACCGGGACAGGGGTATTACGAGCAGTACTTC,CASSQPGQGYYEQYF
NA,TRBJ1-1,TRBV5-1,NA,TGCGCCAGCAGCACGACGGGGCTTGGGACTGAAGCTTTCTTT,CASSTTGLGTEAFF
NA,TRBJ1-2,TRBV4-1,NA,TGCGCCAGCAGGGGCCCTACACTTGGGGCGTATGGCTACACCTTC,CASRGPTLGAYGYTF
NA,TRBJ1-5,TRBV29-1,NA,TGCAGCGTTGAAGAAACCGGAGGGGAGCCCCAGCATTTT,CSVEETGGEPQHF
NA,TRBJ1-2,TRBV19,NA,TGTGCCAGTACCTCGGGACGGACTTATGGCTACACCTTC,CASTSGRTYGYTF
NA,TRBJ1-5,TRBV29-1,NA,TGCAGCGTTGCCGAAAATAGCAATCAGCCCCAGCATTTT,CSVAENSNQPQHF
TRBD2,TRBJ2-5,TRBV6-1,NA,TGTGCCAGCAGTGGGACTAGCGTAGAGACCCAGTACTTC,CASSGTSVETQYF
TRBD2,TRBJ2-5,TRBV19,NA,TGTGCCAGTAGTATGGGACTAGCGGGAGAGACCCAGTACTTC,CASSMGLAGETQYF
NA,TRBJ1-1,TRBV10-3,few,TGTGCCATGGGATCTATGAACACTGAAGCTTTCTTT,CAMGSMNTEAFF
TRBD1,TRBJ2-5,TRBV25-1,NA,TGTGCCAGCAGCCGGGACAGGAGTAGCCAAGAGACCCAGTACTTC,CASSRDRSSQETQYF
TRBD1,TRBJ1-2,TRBV18,NA,TGTGCCAGCTCACCCCTAGTCTTGACAGGGGGCAGCGATCTTGGCTACACCTTC,CASSPLVLTGGSDLGYTF
TRBD2,TRBJ2-3,TRBV25-1,NA,TGTGCCAGCGCACTAGCGCCTGGCACAGATACGCAGTATTTT,CASALAPGTDTQYF
NA,TRBJ2-3,TRBV6-5,once,TGTGCCAGTGGGCGACAGGGAGGGAACACAGATACGCAGTATTTT,CASGRQGGNTDTQYF
TRBD2,TRBJ2-2,TRBV7-2,NA,TGTGCCAGCAGCAAACTAGCGGGGGGACGGGGCGGGGAGCTGTTTTTT,CASSKLAGGRGGELFF
NA,TRBJ1-1,TRBV7-8,once,TGTGCCAGCAGCTTAGTATCTGGGGGCACTGAAGCTTTCTTT,CASSLVSGGTEAFF
NA,TRBJ2-7,TRBV7-8,NA,TGTGCCAGCAGCCGCTGGCGGGACCGCTCCTACGAGCAGTACTTC,CASSRWRDRSYEQYF
TRBD2,TRBJ2-2,TRBV9,once,TGTGCCAGCAGCGGGTCTCTAGCGGGAGGGACCGGGGAGCTGTTTTTT,CASSGSLAGGTGELFF
NA,TRBJ2-5,TRBV7-9,NA,TGTGCCAGCAGCTTAGCTGGGGAGCAGCGGGCCCAGTACTTC,CASSLAGEQRAQYF
TRBD1,TRBJ2-7,TRBV15,NA,TGTGCCACCAGCACCCGAGGGGGGACAGGGGGCCGGGAGCAGTACTTC,CATSTRGGTGGREQYF
NA,TRBJ1-1,TRBV5-1,NA,TGCGCCAGCAGCTTGGTTCCAGAAATGAACACTGAAGCTTTCTTT,CASSLVPEMNTEAFF